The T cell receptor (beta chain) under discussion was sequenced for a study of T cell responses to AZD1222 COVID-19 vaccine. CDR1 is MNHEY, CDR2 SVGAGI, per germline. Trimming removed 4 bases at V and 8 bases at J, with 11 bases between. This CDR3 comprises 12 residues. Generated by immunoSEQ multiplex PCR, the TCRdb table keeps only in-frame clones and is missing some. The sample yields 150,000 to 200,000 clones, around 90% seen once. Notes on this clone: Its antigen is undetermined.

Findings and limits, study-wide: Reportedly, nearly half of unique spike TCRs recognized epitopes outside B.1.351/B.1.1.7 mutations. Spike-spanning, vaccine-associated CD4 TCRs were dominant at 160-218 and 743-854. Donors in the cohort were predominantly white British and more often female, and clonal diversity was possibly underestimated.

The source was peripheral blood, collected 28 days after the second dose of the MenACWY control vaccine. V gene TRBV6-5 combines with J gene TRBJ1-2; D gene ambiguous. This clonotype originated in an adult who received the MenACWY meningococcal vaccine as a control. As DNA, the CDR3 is TGTGCCAGCAGTTCCTATCGAGGCGGCTACACCTTC. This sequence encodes CASSSYRGGYTF.